This T cell receptor (beta chain) was documented in a study of blood T cell dynamics during melanoma immunotherapy. About the research overall: Patients with metastatic melanoma got pembrolizumab or nivolumab-ipilimumab as first-line care.

The CDR3 totals 14 residues. Per the germline V gene, CDR1 is SGHKS and CDR2 is YYEKEE (reference sequence). Trimming left V 2 bases short and J 2 bases short, with 10 bases between. Sequenced by immunoSEQ multiplex PCR; TCRdb stores in-frame clones only, minus some. Here the sample spans around 14,000 clones, about 83% being singletons. Time point given: pre-treatment baseline. Patients had no prior systemic cancer treatment, immunosuppressants or other active cancers. The source material was blood, sampled from a patient treated with checkpoint blockade. This chain joins TRBV5-5 and TRBJ2-5; no reliable D call. The TCR comes from a human donor with melanoma. CDR3 in DNA: TGTGCCAGCAGCTTCGTTACAGAACAAGAGACCCAGTACTTC. Protein: CASSFVTEQETQYF.